A single sample gave rise to the 20 T cell receptor beta chains below, sequenced in a study of T cell clonality in common variable immunodeficiency (dated by TCRdb to between 2015 and 2017). The library came from the immunoSEQ multiplex PCR assay. Here the immuneACCESS table is served through TCRdb, limited to in-frame sequences with V and J called. Missing clones are a known gap in these copies; in checked studies unresolved V genes cover under half, and the rest lacks a known reason. This sample was tabulated with around 52,000 clones, among which there are no singletons. Jointly, the top ten make up around 5.4% of the sample. Material: peripheral blood mononuclear cells. The receptors come from a person aged 18 to 75 in good health.

This clone was recorded many times. With the read ending 3 residues before the CDR3 end, the germline J gene is used to fill in that end. The chain uses TRBV6-2 or TRBV6-3 and TRBJ2-7; D uncertain. Trimming cost V 2 bases and J 5 bases, with 4 bases left between them. Per germline, CDR1 MNHEY and CDR2 SVGEGT. The CDR3 length is 11 residues. The sequenced CDR3 bases are TGTGCCAGCAGTTACAGCCACGAG. It codes for CASSYSHE. Given in full, the CDR3 is CASSYSHEQYF.

Ten or more counts support this clone. The DNA ends 3 residues before the CDR3 does, and the rest of the CDR3 is filled in from the germline J gene. The gene calls are TRBV19 and TRBJ1-2, with a possible D match to TRBD1 (6 bases). The CDR3 totals 18 residues. In germline, CDR1 is LNHDA, CDR2 SQIVND (reference sequence). The CDR3 DNA, read in part, is TGTGCCAGTATATCGGGTGTCAGTCTTGACAGGCCGAAAAGGGGC. Amino acid sequence: CASISGVSLDRPKRG. The entire CDR3 is CASISGVSLDRPKRGYTF. Full variable domain (outside the CDR3, taken from reference TRBV19 and TRBJ1-2): DGGITQSPKYLFRKEGQNVTLSCEQNLNHDAMYWYRQDPGQGLRLIYYSQIVNDFQKGDIAEGYSVSREKKESFPLTVTSAQKNPTAFYLCASISGVSLDRPKRGYTFGSGTRLTVV.

There are many counts of this clone. The sequenced part of the CDR3 DNA is TGTGCCAGCAGCGAACTAGCGTCTTACGAG. Translation gives CASSELASYE. The full CDR3 protein is CASSELASYEQYF. This chain uses TRBV6-2 or TRBV6-3 with TRBJ2-7; 7 nucleotides match TRBD2. The CDR3 goes on 3 residues after the read ends, and that part is filled in from the germline J gene. Germline trimming cut 6 bases from V and 4 bases from J; bases unmatched to any gene: 6. The CDR3 contains 13 residues. Germline V gene data show CDR1 as MNHEY and CDR2 as SVGEGT.

This clone was counted ten times or more. The CDR3 end falls 3 residues outside the read, so it is completed with the germline J gene. The V gene is TRBV11-2, the J gene TRBJ2-3; 10 bases align to TRBD2. The CDR3 is 15 residues long. Looked up from germline, CDR1 is SGHAT and CDR2 is FQNNGV. CDR3 in amino acids: CASSDGFLLAGAQYF. The DNA read from the CDR3 is TGTGCCAGCAGCGATGGTTTTTTGCTAGCGGGAGCG. Together with reference TRBV11-2 and TRBJ2-3, the CDR3 gives the full variable domain: EAGVAQSPRYKIIEKRQSVAFWCNPISGHATLYWYQQILGQGPKLLIQFQNNGVVDDSQLPKDRFSAERLKGVDSTLKIQPAKLEDSAVYLCASSDGFLLAGAQYFGPGTRLTVL.

This clone has at least ten counts. The covered CDR3 bases are TGTGCCAGCACCTGGGGTAGCGGGAGCTACAATGAG. Translated, it gives CASTWGSGSYNE. The CDR3 in its entirety is CASTWGSGSYNEQFF. The rearrangement links TRBV28 to TRBJ2-1, with 9 bases fitting TRBD2. The read ends 3 residues shy of where the CDR3 ends; the end is completed using the germline J gene. V lost 7 bases and J lost 3; bases outside the gene matches: 7. The CDR3 totals 15 residues. Germline lookup yields CDR1 MDHEN and CDR2 SYDVKM.

The table lists this clone with many counts. The CDR3 extends 3 residues past the end of the read, so its final part is completed from the germline J gene. The chain couples TRBV10-3 to TRBJ2-1, with 7 bases matching TRBD2. The CDR3 consists of 16 residues. Germline V lookup: CDR1 ENHRY, CDR2 SYGVKD. The junction had 6 bases not matched to a gene; V was cut back by 3 bases and J by 1 base. The part of the CDR3 DNA that was read is TGTGCCATCAGTGAACCATCTAGCGGTTCCTACAATGAG. Its translation is CAISEPSSGSYNE. The full CDR3 protein is CAISEPSSGSYNEQFF.

There are many counts of this clone. Sequencing ends 3 residues short of the CDR3 end; the germline J gene provides the rest. J is TRBJ1-6 and V is TRBV2, with 7 positions matching TRBD1. Germline V lookup: CDR1 SNHLY, CDR2 FYNNEI. The CDR3 is made up of 13 amino acids. Losses at the gene ends were 7 bases for V and 10 bases for J; bases not matched to a gene: 7. CDR3 loop: CASTRQGGSPLHF. CDR3 DNA, as far as it was read: TGTGCCAGCACCCGACAGGGCGGGTCACCC.

Many counts were recorded for this clone. CDR3: CASSFQGDGELFF. The sequenced CDR3 bases are TGTGCCAGCAGCTTCCAGGGGGACGGGGAG. J is TRBJ2-2 and V is TRBV7-3; 7 bases match TRBD1. The CDR3 is cut off 3 residues early in the read; its end comes from the germline J gene. The V segment lost 3 bases and the J segment 7 bases; nucleotides outside the gene matches: 2. Per germline, CDR1 SGHTA and CDR2 FQGTGA. This CDR3 region has 13 residues.

This clone was recorded at least ten times. The CDR3 end falls 3 residues outside the read, so it is completed with the germline J gene. The chain joins TRBV5-1 to TRBJ2-5; 8 nucleotides align to TRBD2. The CDR3 is 14 residues long. J gave up 5 bases and V 1 base, and 4 bases lay outside the gene matches. Germline V gene sequence: CDR1 SGHRS, CDR2 YFSETQ. Incomplete CDR3 DNA: TGCGCCAGCAGCTTGTCTCGCGGGGGGGAGACC. Its translation: CASSLSRGGET. The entire CDR3 is CASSLSRGGETQYF. Using reference TRBV5-1 and TRBJ2-5 for the parts outside the CDR3, the full variable domain is KAGVTQTPRYLIKTRGQQVTLSCSPISGHRSVSWYQQTPGQGLQFLFEYFSETQRNKGNFPGRFSGRQFSNSRSEMNVSTLELGDSALYLCASSLSRGGETQYFGPGTRLLVL.

This clone came up a few times. The read ends 3 residues shy of where the CDR3 ends; the end is completed using the germline J gene. The rearrangement joins TRBV10-2 to TRBJ1-2; tentative D call: TRBD1 (6 bases). The V end was cut by 8 bases, the J end by 3 bases, with 13 bases between. CDR3 size: 13 residues. Per germline, CDR1 WSHSY and CDR2 SAAADI. The DNA read from the CDR3 is TGCGCCAGCCTTGGGGGGGGCCACTATGGC. Its translation: CASLGGGHYG. The CDR3 reads in full as CASLGGGHYGYTF.

Many counts were recorded for this clone. From the germline J gene comes the end of the CDR3, since the read stops 3 residues before it. J is TRBJ2-3 and V is TRBV20-1; maybe TRBD2 (5 bases). Looked up from germline, CDR1 is DFQATT and CDR2 is SNEGSKA (reference sequence). V lost 8 bases and J lost 1, with 16 bases in between. CDR3 length: 14 residues. CDR3 DNA, as far as it was read: TGCAGTTTCAGGATGGGAGCGGGCACAGATACG. Its protein is CSFRMGAGTDT. The whole CDR3 sequence reads CSFRMGAGTDTQYF.

This clone was counted many times. The sequenced part of the CDR3 DNA is TGCGCCAGCAGCTTTACAGGGGTTTCTACAGATACG. Residues: CASSFTGVSTDT. The entire CDR3 sequence reads CASSFTGVSTDTQYF. The rearrangement joins TRBV5-1 to TRBJ2-3; 7 bases fit TRBD1. The read is 3 residues too short to cover the CDR3 end, so that end is filled in from the germline J gene. This CDR3 spans 15 amino acids. Germline V lookup: CDR1 SGHRS, CDR2 YFSETQ. V lost 2 bases, J lost 3 bases, and 6 bases stayed unmatched.

This clone was recorded many times. Coverage ceases 3 residues before the CDR3 finishes, and the germline J gene fills in the end. This chain connects TRBV13 to TRBJ2-7, with 10 bases aligning to TRBD2. There are 14 residues in the CDR3. V dropped 5 bases and J dropped 4; count of bases not matched to a gene: 5. Germline values: CDR1 PRHDT, CDR2 FYEKMQ (reference sequence). The CDR3 sequence: CASSKGLARYEQYF. Incomplete CDR3 DNA: TGTGCCAGCAGCAAGGGACTAGCGAGGTACGAG.

This clone was recorded many times. Read data end 3 residues before the CDR3 end; the end is taken from the germline J gene. The chain carries TRBV6-2 or TRBV6-3 and TRBJ2-2, with 8 bases lining up with TRBD2. J gave up 5 bases and V 7 bases, and 15 bases lay outside the gene matches. The V gene's germline CDR1 is MNHEY and CDR2 SVGEGT. This CDR3 has 17 amino acids. CDR3 DNA (partial): TGTGCCAGCACCCTAAGGGTAGCGGGATTTGGGACCGGGGAG. Its translation: CASTLRVAGFGTGE. The full CDR3 protein is CASTLRVAGFGTGELFF.

This clone was counted at least ten times. Read coverage stops 3 residues before the CDR3 terminus; the germline J gene supplies the remainder. The chain carries TRBV11-2 and TRBJ1-2; TRBD1 might be the D (6 bases). The V gene's germline CDR1 is SGHAT and CDR2 FQNNGV. Trimming removed 0 bases at V and 4 bases at J, with 12 bases between. The CDR3 sequence is 15 residues long. CDR3 bases read: TGTGCCAGCAGCTTAGACAGGGGCTTGGGCTATGGC. This gives the protein CASSLDRGLGYG. In full, the CDR3 is CASSLDRGLGYGYTF.

This clone was recorded at least ten times. Read data end 3 residues before the CDR3 end; the end is taken from the germline J gene. The chain uses TRBV12-5 and TRBJ2-3, with 9 bases lining up with TRBD2. Germline CDR1 and CDR2: LGHNT and FRNRAP. This CDR3 region has 16 residues. V lost 1 base, J lost 1 base, and 3 bases stayed unmatched. The covered CDR3 bases are TGTGCTAGTGGTTTGGATTCTAGCGGGGGCACAGATACG. This translates into CASGLDSSGGTDT. The CDR3 in full is CASGLDSSGGTDTQYF.

This clone showed up many times. The read stops 3 residues short of the end of the CDR3; the missing end is completed from the germline J gene. The chain employs TRBV7-9 and TRBJ2-5, with a tentative D call TRBD1 (5 bases). With 7 bases removed from V and 7 bases from J, the gap between germline ends came to 22 bases. Germline V gives CDR1 SEHNR, CDR2 FQNEAQ (reference sequence). The CDR3 consists of 15 residues. The CDR3 loop is CASTPENDRSGTQYF. CDR3 bases read: TGTGCCAGCACACCGGAAAATGACAGATCGGGGACC.

This clone was seen at least ten times. The CDR3 region is CSARSTGGTGYGYTF. The CDR3 DNA, read in part, is TGCAGTGCTAGATCTACAGGGGGCACGGGCTATGGC. The V gene is TRBV20-1, the J gene TRBJ1-2; TRBD1 matches 9 bases. The read is 3 residues too short to cover the CDR3 end, so that end is filled in from the germline J gene. CDR3 size: 15 residues. Trimming cost V 2 bases and J 4 bases; bases outside gene matches: 8. Germline loops: CDR1 DFQATT, CDR2 SNEGSKA (reference sequence).

Ten or more counts support this clone. The read ends 3 residues early relative to the CDR3; the germline J gene fills the gap. This rearrangement joins TRBV19 to TRBJ2-1; D may be TRBD1 (5 bases). V lost 8 bases to trimming and J lost 4 bases, with 9 bases between them. This CDR3 has 12 residues. Germline CDR1 is LNHDA and CDR2 is SQIVND (reference sequence). The CDR3 is CASGRDYNEQFF. The sequenced CDR3 bases are TGTGCCAGTGGCAGGGATTACAATGAG.

Many counts were recorded for this clone. The sequence runs out 3 residues before the end of the CDR3; the remainder is reconstructed from the germline J gene. The V call is TRBV30, the J call TRBJ1-2, with D hard to call. CDR3 length equals 13 residues. V was shortened by 0 bases and J by 6 bases, with 11 bases between the two germline ends. Germline V gene sequence: CDR1 GTSNPN, CDR2 SVGIG (reference sequence). CDR3 amino acids: CAWSVFAGNGYTF. CDR3 bases read: TGTGCCTGGAGTGTATTCGCGGGGAATGGC. The complete variable domain, with remaining parts taken from reference TRBV30 and TRBJ1-2, reads SQTIHQWPATLVQPVGSPLSLECTVEGTSNPNLYWYRQAAGRGLQLLFYSVGIGQISSEVPQNLSASRPQDRQFILSSKKLLLSDSGFYLCAWSVFAGNGYTFGSGTRLTVV.